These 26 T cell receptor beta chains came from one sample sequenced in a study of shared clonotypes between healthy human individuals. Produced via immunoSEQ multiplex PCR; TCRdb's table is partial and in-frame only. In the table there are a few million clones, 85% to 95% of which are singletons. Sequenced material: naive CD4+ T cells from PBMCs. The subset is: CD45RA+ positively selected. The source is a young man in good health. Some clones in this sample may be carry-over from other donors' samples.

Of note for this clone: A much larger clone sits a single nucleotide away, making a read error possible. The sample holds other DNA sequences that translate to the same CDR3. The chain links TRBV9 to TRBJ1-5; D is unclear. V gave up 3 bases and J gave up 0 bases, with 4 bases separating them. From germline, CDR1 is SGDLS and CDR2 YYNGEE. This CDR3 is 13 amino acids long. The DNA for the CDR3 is TGTGCCAGCAGCGGAGATAGCAATCAGCCCCAGCATTTT. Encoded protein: CASSGDSNQPQHF.

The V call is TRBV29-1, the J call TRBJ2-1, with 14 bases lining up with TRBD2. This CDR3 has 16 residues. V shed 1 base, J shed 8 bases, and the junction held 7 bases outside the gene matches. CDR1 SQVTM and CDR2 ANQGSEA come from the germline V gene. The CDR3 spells CSVEGTSGRYWDEQFF. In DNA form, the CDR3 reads TGCAGCGTTGAAGGGACTAGCGGGAGGTATTGGGATGAGCAGTTCTTC.

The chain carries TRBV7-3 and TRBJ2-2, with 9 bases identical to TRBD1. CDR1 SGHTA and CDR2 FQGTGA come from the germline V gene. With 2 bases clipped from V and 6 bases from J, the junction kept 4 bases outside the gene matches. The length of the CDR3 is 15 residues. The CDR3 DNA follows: TGTGCCAGCAGCTTAGGGGGACAGGGACCCGGGGAGCTGTTTTTT. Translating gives CASSLGGQGPGELFF.

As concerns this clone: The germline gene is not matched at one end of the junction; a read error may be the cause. The CDR3 DNA reads as TGTGCCAGCACTGAAGACAGGTCGGACACCGGGGAGCTGTTTTTT. This encodes CASTEDRSDTGELFF. The rearrangement uses TRBV6-1 and TRBJ2-2, with D tentatively TRBD1 (6 bases). Germline V lookup: CDR1 MNHNS, CDR2 SASEGT. The CDR3 length is 15 residues.

CDR3 sequence reads: CASSQISGQGWWGYGYTF. The CDR3 DNA is TGCGCCAGCTCCCAAATCTCGGGACAGGGATGGTGGGGCTATGGCTACACCTTC. The J gene is TRBJ1-2, the V gene TRBV5-1; 9 bases match TRBD1. Germline trimming cut 7 bases from V and 4 bases from J; bases unmatched to any gene: 20. Germline values: CDR1 SGHRS, CDR2 YFSETQ. CDR3 length: 18 amino acids.

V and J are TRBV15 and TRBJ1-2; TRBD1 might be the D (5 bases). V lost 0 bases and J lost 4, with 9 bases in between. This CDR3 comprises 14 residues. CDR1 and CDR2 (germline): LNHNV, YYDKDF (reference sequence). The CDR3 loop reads CATSRETGAYGYTF. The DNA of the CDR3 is TGTGCCACCAGCAGAGAGACCGGGGCCTATGGCTACACCTTC. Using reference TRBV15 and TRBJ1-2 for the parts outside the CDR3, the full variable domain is DAMVIQNPRYQVTQFGKPVTLSCSQTLNHNVMYWYQQKSSQAPKLLFHYYDKDFNNEADTPDNFQSRRPNTSFCFLDIRSPGLGDTAMYLCATSRETGAYGYTFGSGTRLTVV.

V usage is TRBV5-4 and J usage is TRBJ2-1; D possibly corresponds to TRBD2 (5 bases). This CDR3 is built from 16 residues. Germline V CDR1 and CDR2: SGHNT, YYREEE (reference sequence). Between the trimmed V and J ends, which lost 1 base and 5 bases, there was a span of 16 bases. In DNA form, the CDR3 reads TGTGCCAGCAGCTTGCTTTGGGGAGCCCGACACAATGAGCAGTTCTTC. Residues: CASSLLWGARHNEQFF. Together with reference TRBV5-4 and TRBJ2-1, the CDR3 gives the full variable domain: ETGVTQSPTHLIKTRGQQVTLRCSSQSGHNTVSWYQQALGQGPQFIFQYYREEENGRGNFPPRFSGLQFPNYSSELNVNALELDDSALYLCASSLLWGARHNEQFFGPGTRLTVL.

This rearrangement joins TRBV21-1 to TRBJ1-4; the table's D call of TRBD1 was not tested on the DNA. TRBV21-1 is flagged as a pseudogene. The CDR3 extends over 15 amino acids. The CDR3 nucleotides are TGTGCCAGCAGCAAAGAGGCCAGGGGGCGTGAAAAACTGTTTTTT. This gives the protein CASSKEARGREKLFF.

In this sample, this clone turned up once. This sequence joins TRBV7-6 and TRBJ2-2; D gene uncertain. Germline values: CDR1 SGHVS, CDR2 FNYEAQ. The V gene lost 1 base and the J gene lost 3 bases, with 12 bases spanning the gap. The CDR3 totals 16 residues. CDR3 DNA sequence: TGTGCCAGCAGCTTAGAGATGGGCACTTACACCGGGGAGCTGTTTTTT. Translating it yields CASSLEMGTYTGELFF. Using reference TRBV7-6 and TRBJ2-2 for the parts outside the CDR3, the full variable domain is GAGVSQSPRYKVTKRGQDVALRCDPISGHVSLYWYRQALGQGPEFLTYFNYEAQQDKSGLPNDRFSAERPEGSISTLTIQRTEQRDSAMYRCASSLEMGTYTGELFFGEGSRLTVL.

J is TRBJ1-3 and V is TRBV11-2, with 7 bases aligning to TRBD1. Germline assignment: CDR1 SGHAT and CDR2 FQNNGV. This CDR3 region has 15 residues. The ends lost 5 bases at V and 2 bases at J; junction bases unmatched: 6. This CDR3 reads CASSQDRVTGNTIYF. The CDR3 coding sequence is TGTGCCAGCAGCCAAGACAGGGTGACTGGAAACACCATATATTTT.

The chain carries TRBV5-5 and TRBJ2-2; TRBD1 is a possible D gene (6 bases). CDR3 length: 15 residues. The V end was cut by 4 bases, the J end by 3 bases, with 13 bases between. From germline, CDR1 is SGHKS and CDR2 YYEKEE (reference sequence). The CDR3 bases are TGTGCCAGCAGCGTAAGGGACATCTACACCGGGGAGCTGTTTTTT. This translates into CASSVRDIYTGELFF.

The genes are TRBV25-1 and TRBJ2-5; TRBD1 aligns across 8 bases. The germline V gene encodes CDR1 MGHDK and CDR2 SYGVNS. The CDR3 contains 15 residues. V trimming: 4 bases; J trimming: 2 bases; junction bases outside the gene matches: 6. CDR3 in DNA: TGTGCCAGCAGTGTATTAGGGACAGGACAAGAGACCCAGTACTTC. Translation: CASSVLGTGQETQYF.

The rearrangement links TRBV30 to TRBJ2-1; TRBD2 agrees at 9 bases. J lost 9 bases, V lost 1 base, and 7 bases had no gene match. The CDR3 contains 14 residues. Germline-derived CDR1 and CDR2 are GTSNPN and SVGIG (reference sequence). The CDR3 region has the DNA TGTGCCTGGAGTGAATTAGCGGGAGATAGTGAGCAGTTCTTC. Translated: CAWSELAGDSEQFF.

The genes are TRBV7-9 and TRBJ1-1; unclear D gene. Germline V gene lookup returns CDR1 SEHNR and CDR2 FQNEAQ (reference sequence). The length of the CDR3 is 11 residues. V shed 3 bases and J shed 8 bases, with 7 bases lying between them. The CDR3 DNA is TGTGCCAGCAGCTTGGACCACGAAGCTTTCTTT. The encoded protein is CASSLDHEAFF.

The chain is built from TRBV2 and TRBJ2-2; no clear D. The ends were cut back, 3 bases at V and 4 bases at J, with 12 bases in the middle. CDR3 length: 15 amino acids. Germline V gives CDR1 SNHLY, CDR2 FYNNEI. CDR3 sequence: CASSEALRSTGELFF. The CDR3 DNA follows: TGTGCCAGCAGTGAGGCCCTTCGTAGCACCGGGGAGCTGTTTTTT.

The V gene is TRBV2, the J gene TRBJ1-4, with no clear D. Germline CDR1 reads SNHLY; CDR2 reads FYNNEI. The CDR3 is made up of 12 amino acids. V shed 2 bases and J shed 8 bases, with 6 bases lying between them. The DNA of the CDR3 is TGTGCCAGCAGTGAACAGGCAGAAAAACTGTTTTTT. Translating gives CASSEQAEKLFF.

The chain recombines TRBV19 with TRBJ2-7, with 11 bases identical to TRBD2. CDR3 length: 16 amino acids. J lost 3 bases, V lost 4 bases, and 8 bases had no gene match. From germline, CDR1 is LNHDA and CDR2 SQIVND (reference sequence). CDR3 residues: CASSTSGTSGFYEQYF. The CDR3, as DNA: TGTGCCAGTAGTACCTCCGGGACTAGCGGATTCTACGAGCAGTACTTC.

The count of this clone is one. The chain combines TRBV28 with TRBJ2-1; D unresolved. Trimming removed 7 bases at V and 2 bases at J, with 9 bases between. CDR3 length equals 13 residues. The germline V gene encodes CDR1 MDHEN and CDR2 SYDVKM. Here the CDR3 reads CASTPGAYNEQFF. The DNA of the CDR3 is TGTGCCAGCACCCCTGGGGCCTACAATGAGCAGTTCTTC.

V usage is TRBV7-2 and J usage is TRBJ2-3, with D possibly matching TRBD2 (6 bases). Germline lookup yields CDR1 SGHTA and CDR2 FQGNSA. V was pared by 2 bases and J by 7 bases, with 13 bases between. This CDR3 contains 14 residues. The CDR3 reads CASSLRGSRNTQYF. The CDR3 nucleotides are TGTGCCAGCAGCTTACGGGGGAGCCGAAATACGCAGTATTTT.

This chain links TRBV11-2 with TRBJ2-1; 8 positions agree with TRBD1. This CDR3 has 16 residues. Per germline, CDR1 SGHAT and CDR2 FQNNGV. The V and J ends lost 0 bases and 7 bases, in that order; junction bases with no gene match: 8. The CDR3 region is CASSLDPRGPFNEQFF. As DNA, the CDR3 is TGTGCCAGCAGCTTAGATCCCAGGGGGCCCTTTAATGAGCAGTTCTTC.

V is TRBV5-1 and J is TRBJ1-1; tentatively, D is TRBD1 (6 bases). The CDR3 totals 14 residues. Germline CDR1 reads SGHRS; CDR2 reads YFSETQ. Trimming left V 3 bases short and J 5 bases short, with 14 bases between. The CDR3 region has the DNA TGCGCCAGCAGCTGGGGGGACACGGTAACTGAAGCTTTCTTT. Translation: CASSWGDTVTEAFF.

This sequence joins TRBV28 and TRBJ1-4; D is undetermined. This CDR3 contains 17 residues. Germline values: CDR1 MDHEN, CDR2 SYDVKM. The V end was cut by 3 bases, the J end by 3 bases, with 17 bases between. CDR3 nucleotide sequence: TGTGCCAGCAGTTTCGAAGAGGCCTCGTCTGCTAATGAAAAACTGTTTTTT. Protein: CASSFEEASSANEKLFF.

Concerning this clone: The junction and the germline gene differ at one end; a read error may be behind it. CDR3 bases: TGTGCCAGCAGTCAAGCGGGAGTGGGAGATACGCAGTATTTT. As protein: CASSQAGVGDTQYF. The chain employs TRBV6-1 and TRBJ2-3; 8 positions agree with TRBD2. Germline values: CDR1 MNHNS, CDR2 SASEGT. The CDR3 has 14 residues.

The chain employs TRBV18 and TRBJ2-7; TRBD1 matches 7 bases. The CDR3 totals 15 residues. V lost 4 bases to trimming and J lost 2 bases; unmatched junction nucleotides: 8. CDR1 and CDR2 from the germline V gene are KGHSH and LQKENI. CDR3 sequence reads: CASSQQTGVAYEQYF. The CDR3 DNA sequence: TGTGCCAGCTCACAACAAACAGGGGTCGCCTACGAGCAGTACTTC.

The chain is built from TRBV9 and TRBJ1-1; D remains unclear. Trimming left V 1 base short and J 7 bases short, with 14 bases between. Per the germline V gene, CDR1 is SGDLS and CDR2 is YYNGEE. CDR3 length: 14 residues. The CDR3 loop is CASSVKGTASEAFF. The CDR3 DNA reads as TGTGCCAGCAGCGTAAAAGGTACGGCTAGTGAAGCTTTCTTT.

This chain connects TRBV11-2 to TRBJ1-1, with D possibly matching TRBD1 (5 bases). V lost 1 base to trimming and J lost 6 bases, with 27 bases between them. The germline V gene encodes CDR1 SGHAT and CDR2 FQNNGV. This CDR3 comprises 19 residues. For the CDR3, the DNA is TGTGCCAGCAGCTTAGTTGGACCGGGAGGGGTAGGGCTCTATTCTGAAGCTTTCTTT. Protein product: CASSLVGPGGVGLYSEAFF.